This T cell receptor beta chain stems from a study of blood T cell repertoires in COVID-19. The wider study: The analysed material was cDNA or gDNA that came from T cells, B-cell-depleted T cells, or PBMCs.

Per the study methods: The assay estimated nucleated cells by amplifying reference gene primers. Libraries were prepared by immunoSEQ multiplex PCR; TCRdb keeps only in-frame clonotypes and omits some of them. The D gene and trimming were derived from the DNA, and the V and J assignments and clone size from that table. Here the sample spans under 350,000 clones, 80% to 90% being singletons. V was trimmed by 5 bases and J by 2 bases, leaving 11 bases between them. CDR3 length: 14 amino acids. Looked up from germline, CDR1 is SEHNR and CDR2 is FQNEAQ (reference sequence). The chain joins TRBV7-9 to TRBJ2-3; D ambiguous. Specimen: PBMCs or T cells enriched from blood (not recorded which). The TCR originated in a woman aged 35 to 49 with acute COVID-19. The DNA of the CDR3 is TGTGCCAGCAGCCCTATCAAATACACAGATACGCAGTATTTT. This codes for CASSPIKYTDTQYF.